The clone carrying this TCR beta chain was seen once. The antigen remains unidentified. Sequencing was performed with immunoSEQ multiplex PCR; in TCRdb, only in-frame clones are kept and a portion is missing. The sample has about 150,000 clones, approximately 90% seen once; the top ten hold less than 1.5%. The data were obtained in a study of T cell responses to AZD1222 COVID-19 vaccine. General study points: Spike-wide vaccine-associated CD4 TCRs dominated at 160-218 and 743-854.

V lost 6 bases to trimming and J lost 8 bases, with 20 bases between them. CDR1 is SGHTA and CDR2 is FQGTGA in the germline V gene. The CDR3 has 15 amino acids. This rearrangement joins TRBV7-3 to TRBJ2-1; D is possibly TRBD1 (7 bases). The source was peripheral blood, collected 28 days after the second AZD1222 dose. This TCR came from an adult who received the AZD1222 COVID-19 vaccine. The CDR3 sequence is CASSRMEGALYEQFF. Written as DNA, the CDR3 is TGTGCCAGCAGTAGAATGGAGGGGGCGTTGTATGAGCAGTTCTTC.